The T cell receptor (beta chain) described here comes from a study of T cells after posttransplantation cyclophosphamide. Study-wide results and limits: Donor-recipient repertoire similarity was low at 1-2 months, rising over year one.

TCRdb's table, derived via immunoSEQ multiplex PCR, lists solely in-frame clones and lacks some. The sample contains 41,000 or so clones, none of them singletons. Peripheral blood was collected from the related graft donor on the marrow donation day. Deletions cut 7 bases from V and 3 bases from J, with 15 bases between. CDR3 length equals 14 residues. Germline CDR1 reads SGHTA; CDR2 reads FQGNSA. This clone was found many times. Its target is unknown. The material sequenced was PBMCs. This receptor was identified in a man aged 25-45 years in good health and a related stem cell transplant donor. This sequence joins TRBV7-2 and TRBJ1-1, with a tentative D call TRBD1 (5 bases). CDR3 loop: CASTPRGWYTEAFF. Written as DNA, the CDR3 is TGTGCCAGCACCCCTAGGGGTTGGTACACTGAAGCTTTCTTT.